These T cell receptor beta chains were read from a single sample in a study of blood T cell repertoires in COVID-19. Profiled with immunoSEQ multiplex PCR; TCRdb holds only in-frame clones, not every one. The data show approximately 190,000 clones, with around 83% seen just once and roughly 3.1% held by the top ten. The sample was PBMCs or T cells enriched from blood (not recorded which). These receptors were taken from a woman aged 30 to 39 who had been exposed to COVID-19. CDR3s include the opening cysteine and the closing phenylalanine or tryptophan. The D gene is left open where the match is weak. The size entry is marked missing in some rows and otherwise reads once, few, many or a size class.

clone_size cdr3_length j_call v_call d_call cdr3_aa cdr3_nt
NA 18 TRBJ1-3 TRBV7-2 NA CASSWPIGGGDSGNTIYF TGTGCCAGCAGCTGGCCTATCGGGGGTGGGGACTCTGGAAACACCATATATTTT
once 12 TRBJ1-2 TRBV10-3 NA CAISESNSRYTF TGTGCCATCAGTGAGTCGAACAGCCGCTACACCTTC
NA 15 TRBJ1-5 TRBV3-1/TRBV3-2 NA CASSQDIRGFQPQHF TGTGCCAGCAGCCAAGATATAAGGGGGTTTCAGCCCCAGCATTTT
NA 14 TRBJ1-2 TRBV20-1 TRBD1 CSASPAGGIYGYTF TGCAGTGCTAGTCCAGCAGGGGGGATCTATGGCTACACCTTC
NA 16 TRBJ2-3 TRBV13 TRBD1 CASSPRDREVTDTQYF TGTGCCAGCAGCCCTCGGGACAGGGAGGTAACAGATACGCAGTATTTT
NA 17 TRBJ2-1 TRBV1 NA CTSSPPAGGRGDNEQFF TGCACCAGCAGCCCACCAGCGGGGGGGCGCGGAGACAATGAGCAGTTCTTC
NA 13 TRBJ1-2 TRBV30 NA CAWSVGEVYGYTF TGTGCCTGGAGTGTAGGGGAAGTCTATGGCTACACCTTC
NA 16 TRBJ1-1 TRBV18 NA CASSPETGITRTEAFF TGTGCCAGCTCACCCGAGACAGGTATCACGCGCACTGAAGCTTTCTTT
NA 15 TRBJ1-1 TRBV5-1 TRBD1 CASSTSDRAVTEAFF TGCGCCAGCAGCACGTCGGACAGGGCGGTTACTGAAGCTTTCTTT
NA 14 TRBJ2-7 TRBV3-1/TRBV3-2 NA CASSQGGITYEQYF TGTGCCAGCAGCCAAGGAGGGATCACCTACGAGCAGTACTTC
NA 16 TRBJ2-3 TRBV5-1 NA CASSLQGPLSTDTQYF TGCGCCAGCTCCCTACAGGGTCCCTTATCCACAGATACGCAGTATTTT
NA 15 TRBJ1-4 TRBV5-4 TRBD1 CASSAAGTGLEKLFF TGTGCCAGCAGCGCCGCCGGGACAGGGTTAGAAAAACTGTTTTTT
NA 16 TRBJ1-3 TRBV6-1 NA CASSAAGTFSGNTIYF TGTGCCAGCAGTGCTGCAGGAACCTTCTCTGGAAACACCATATATTTT
NA 12 TRBJ2-1 TRBV12-3/TRBV12-4 NA CASSLTGHEQFF TGTGCCAGCAGTCTAACAGGACATGAGCAGTTCTTC
NA 16 TRBJ1-2 TRBV23-1 TRBD1 CASSQSGDRGQSGYTF TGCGCCAGCAGTCAATCGGGGGACAGGGGGCAAAGCGGCTACACCTTC
NA 14 TRBJ1-1 TRBV29-1 NA CSVAFAREATEAFF TGCAGCGTTGCGTTCGCCAGGGAAGCCACTGAAGCTTTCTTT
NA 13 TRBJ1-1 TRBV5-4 NA CASSLPGNTEAFF TGTGCCAGCAGCTTGCCAGGGAACACTGAAGCTTTCTTT
NA 18 TRBJ2-2 TRBV11-2 TRBD1 CASSFMTGFKGFAGELFF TGTGCCAGCAGCTTTATGACAGGGTTTAAGGGTTTTGCCGGGGAGCTGTTTTTT
NA 14 TRBJ1-3 TRBV9 NA CASSVAQAGNTIYF TGTGCCAGCAGCGTAGCTCAGGCTGGAAACACCATATATTTT
once 14 TRBJ2-5 TRBV7-3 NA CASSSLGAGETQYF TGTGCCAGCAGCTCCCTTGGGGCAGGGGAGACCCAGTACTTC
NA 16 TRBJ1-4 TRBV25-1 TRBD1 CASSDWGQGVGEKLFF TGTGCCAGCAGTGACTGGGGACAGGGGGTAGGTGAAAAACTGTTTTTT
NA 18 TRBJ2-1 TRBV7-2 TRBD2 CASSLGLAGEIGGDEQFF TGTGCCAGCAGCTTAGGACTAGCGGGGGAGATCGGCGGGGATGAGCAGTTCTTC
NA 12 TRBJ2-7 TRBV7-8 NA CASSLVEYEQYF TGTGCCAGCAGCTTAGTAGAATACGAGCAGTACTTC
once 15 TRBJ1-5 TRBV25-1 TRBD1 CASSPGDSPNQPQHF TGTGCCAGCAGCCCCGGGGACAGCCCCAATCAGCCCCAGCATTTT
NA 15 TRBJ1-2 TRBV19 NA CASSPRRGEAYGYTF TGTGCCAGTAGTCCCCGTAGAGGAGAGGCCTATGGCTACACCTTC
NA 15 TRBJ1-1 TRBV11-2 TRBD1 CASSLGTGMDTEAFF TGTGCCAGCAGCTTAGGGACAGGGATGGACACTGAAGCTTTCTTT
NA 14 TRBJ1-5 TRBV2 TRBD1 CASMTGQGYQPQHF TGTGCCAGCATGACGGGACAGGGGTATCAGCCCCAGCATTTT
NA 13 TRBJ2-7 TRBV9 NA CASSPTASYEQYF TGTGCCAGCAGCCCGACAGCCTCCTACGAGCAGTACTTC
NA 15 TRBJ2-1 TRBV5-1 TRBD2 CASSRLAGDYNEQFF TGCGCCAGCAGCCGACTAGCGGGGGATTACAATGAGCAGTTCTTC
NA 15 TRBJ1-1 TRBV4-1 NA CASSQASTGLQGAFF TGCGCCAGCAGCCAAGCCTCTACAGGTCTTCAGGGAGCTTTCTTT
NA 15 TRBJ1-4 TRBV5-1 NA CASSLGVSGNEKLFF TGCGCCAGCAGCTTGGGGGTTTCGGGTAATGAAAAACTGTTTTTT
NA 14 TRBJ2-1 TRBV2 TRBD2 CASSVASGGAEQFF TGTGCCAGCAGTGTTGCTAGCGGGGGGGCTGAGCAGTTCTTC
NA 14 TRBJ2-7 TRBV9 TRBD2 CASSVGLAAYEQYF TGTGCCAGCAGCGTAGGGCTAGCGGCTTACGAGCAGTACTTC